A selection of T cell receptor beta chains follows, all from one sample in a study of human T cells and chemical hapten exposure. TCRdb independently ran MiXCR on the RACE reads; one entry per CDR3 protein. Found here are around 69,000 distinct CDR3 sequences, about 8% of them singletons; the top ten hold 3% to 4.5%. Sequencing was performed on whole blood, taken in connection with sensitization to the hapten diphenylcyclopropenone (DPC). These receptors were taken from a woman aged 45-59 years with alopecia areata. Some clones in this sample may be carry-over from other donors' samples. CDR3s include the opening cysteine and the closing phenylalanine or tryptophan. The D gene is left open where the match is weak. Some rows have no size entry. The others give once, few or many, or a class for an expanded clone.

D gene	J gene	clone size	V gene	CDR3 protein	CDR3 DNA
TRBD1	TRBJ2-4	medium-sized	TRBV20-1	CSAGNDGTGRTNIQYF	TGCAGTGCTGGGAATGATGGGACAGGGCGAACTAACATTCAGTACTTC
TRBD2	TRBJ2-7	.	TRBV12-3/TRBV12-4	CASSSLAGGREQYF	TGTGCCAGCAGTTCCTTAGCGGGAGGGCGTGAGCAGTACTTC
.	TRBJ2-7	few	TRBV5-6	CASSLEGGGAYEQYF	TGTGCCAGCTCACTGGAAGGCGGAGGCGCCTACGAGCAGTACTTC
.	TRBJ1-5	.	TRBV2	CASSEAVGLGQPQHF	TGTGCCAGCAGTGAAGCCGTAGGGCTAGGTCAGCCCCAGCATTTT
.	TRBJ2-3	.	TRBV9	CASSGGAEDTQYF	TGTGCCAGCAGCGGGGGGGCGGAAGATACGCAGTATTTT
.	TRBJ1-6	few	TRBV6-7	CASSYGGYNSPLHF	TGTGCCAGCAGTTACGGGGGGTATAATTCACCCCTCCACTTT
.	TRBJ2-5	.	TRBV27	CASSLGPLGETQYF	TGTGCCAGCAGTTTAGGACCCCTCGGGGAGACCCAGTACTTC
.	TRBJ1-5	many	TRBV20-1	CSARAGVNQPQHF	TGCAGTGCTAGGGCAGGGGTAAATCAGCCCCAGCATTTT
.	TRBJ1-1	many	TRBV5-1	CASSLAANTEAFF	TGCGCCAGCAGCTTGGCAGCGAACACTGAAGCTTTCTTT
TRBD2	TRBJ2-5	many	TRBV6-1	CASSPGLDEETQYF	TGTGCCAGCAGTCCGGGACTAGACGAAGAGACCCAGTACTTC
TRBD1	TRBJ1-1	.	TRBV27	CASREGQGAATEAFF	TGTGCCAGCAGGGAAGGACAGGGGGCGGCCACTGAAGCTTTCTTT
.	TRBJ2-5	few	TRBV5-6	CASSLLETQYF	TGTGCCAGCAGCCTCCTAGAGACCCAGTACTTC
TRBD2	TRBJ2-7	few	TRBV28	CASSAPPGTSVYEQYF	TGTGCCAGCAGCGCACCCCCCGGGACTAGCGTTTACGAGCAGTACTTC
TRBD1	TRBJ1-1	many	TRBV6-5	CASSLGQEPNTEAFF	TGTGCCAGCAGTTTAGGACAGGAACCGAACACTGAAGCTTTCTTT
TRBD1	TRBJ2-3	many	TRBV5-1	CASSLGTATDTQYF	TGCGCCAGCAGCCTGGGGACAGCCACAGATACGCAGTATTTT
TRBD1	TRBJ1-4	many	TRBV9	CASSQGATNEKLFF	TGTGCCAGCAGCCAGGGGGCAACTAATGAAAAACTGTTTTTT
.	TRBJ1-1	many	TRBV6-5	CASARTVSLNTEAFF	TGTGCCAGCGCTCGAACAGTTTCTTTGAACACTGAAGCTTTCTTT
TRBD1	TRBJ2-7	.	TRBV28	CATKTRDRGSEQYF	TGTGCCACGAAGACCCGGGACAGGGGGTCCGAGCAGTACTTC
TRBD1	TRBJ2-1	.	TRBV4-1	CASSQDRGTGAYNEQFF	TGCGCCAGCAGCCAAGATCGGGGGACAGGGGCTTACAATGAGCAGTTCTTC
.	TRBJ1-1	many	TRBV7-9	CASSPPDTEAFF	TGTGCCAGCAGCCCTCCGGACACTGAAGCTTTCTTT
TRBD1	TRBJ1-1	few	TRBV14	CASSEDRGTEAFF	TGTGCCAGCAGCGAGGACAGGGGCACTGAAGCTTTCTTT
.	TRBJ1-5	.	TRBV6-6	CASSLHSGKDSNQPQHF	TGTGCCAGCAGCCTACACTCCGGGAAAGATAGCAATCAGCCCCAGCATTTT
TRBD2	TRBJ2-1	.	TRBV20-1	CSAALALGNNEQFF	TGCAGTGCTGCACTAGCGCTAGGGAACAATGAGCAGTTCTTC
.	TRBJ2-3	few	TRBV20-1	CSAPGLAGTDTQYF	TGCAGTGCCCCTGGCCTTGCTGGCACAGATACGCAGTATTTT
TRBD1	TRBJ1-3	few	TRBV7-2	CASSLGGGAGNTIYF	TGTGCCAGCAGCTTAGGAGGGGGCGCTGGAAACACCATATATTTT
.	TRBJ1-1	many	TRBV20-1	CSASGGTEAFF	TGCAGTGCTAGTGGGGGAACTGAAGCTTTCTTT
.	TRBJ2-6	few	TRBV5-6	CASSWAGVSLSGANVLTF	TGTGCCAGCAGCTGGGCCGGGGTCTCCCTCTCTGGGGCCAACGTCCTGACTTTC
.	TRBJ1-4	many	TRBV20-1	CSARTADRFNEKLFF	TGCAGTGCTCGGACGGCCGATAGATTTAATGAAAAACTGTTTTTT
.	TRBJ2-7	few	TRBV9	CASSPRVQGEQYF	TGTGCCAGCAGCCCCCGAGTGCAGGGCGAGCAGTACTTC
.	TRBJ1-1	medium-sized	TRBV29-1	CSGRNTEAFF	TGCAGCGGCCGTAACACTGAAGCTTTCTTT
.	TRBJ2-1	few	TRBV12-3/TRBV12-4	CASSWGSYNEQFF	TGTGCCAGCAGCTGGGGTTCCTACAATGAGCAGTTCTTC
TRBD1	TRBJ2-1	few	TRBV2	CASRERGPLSNEQFF	TGTGCCAGCAGGGAAAGGGGGCCCTTGAGTAATGAGCAGTTCTTC
TRBD2	TRBJ2-7	few	TRBV7-2	CASSLAGLGAYEQYF	TGTGCCAGCAGCTTAGCGGGACTAGGTGCCTACGAGCAGTACTTC
.	TRBJ2-1	few	TRBV9	CASSVVSGGDLWFF	TGTGCCAGCAGCGTAGTTAGCGGAGGGGATTTGTGGTTCTTC
TRBD2	TRBJ2-3	many	TRBV4-3	CASSPRGTSGGDTQYF	TGCGCCAGCAGCCCCCGCGGGACTAGCGGGGGAGATACGCAGTATTTT
.	TRBJ2-7	.	TRBV10-3	CAISESLDSYEQYF	TGTGCCATCAGTGAGTCACTGGACTCCTACGAGCAGTACTTC
.	TRBJ2-3	few	TRBV29-1	CSSLIRVGTDTQYF	TGCAGCAGCCTAATCCGGGTCGGCACAGATACGCAGTATTTT
TRBD2	TRBJ2-1	few	TRBV25-1	CATNRGLASNEQFF	TGTGCCACGAATCGGGGACTAGCGAGCAATGAGCAGTTCTTC
.	TRBJ2-3	.	TRBV6-1	CASSEGNRPTDTQYF	TGTGCCAGCAGTGAAGGAAACAGACCCACAGATACGCAGTATTTT